This record covers a single T cell receptor (beta chain). Treatment given: oral pan-JAK inhibitor, 5-10 mg twice daily. Sequencing templates came from extracted RNA that was reverse transcribed into cDNA. Method: immunoSEQ multiplex PCR; TCRdb's copy keeps in-frame clones and lacks some. The sample shows 85,000 to 95,000 clones, over 70% of them seen only once. The data stem from a study of CD8+ T cells in alopecia areata. Study background: Each day, treated patients took oral tofacitinib twice, at 5 to 10 mg per dose.

V lost 5 bases and J 9 bases, leaving 11 bases between the germline ends. Germline CDR1 is SEHNR and CDR2 is FQNEAQ (reference sequence). The CDR3 contains 12 residues. The receptor was derived from a human donor with alopecia areata. This specimen was CD8+ T cells sorted from blood, taken between weeks 44 and 45, from a patient treated with tofacitinib. This chain links TRBV7-9 with TRBJ1-5; possible D gene TRBD1, 5 bases. CDR3 residues: CASSLGAPPQHF. Written as DNA, the CDR3 is TGTGCCAGCAGCCTAGGGGCCCCGCCCCAGCATTTT.